These T cell receptor beta chains were read from a single sample in a study of monozygotic twins with inflammatory bowel disease. TCRdb reprocessed the 5' RACE reads and keeps a single row for each CDR3 protein, giving no DNA. Here the sample table reports roughly 330,000 distinct CDR3 sequences. The specimen was blood. The receptors were gathered from a human donor with ulcerative colitis or Crohn's disease, or a healthy co-twin of an affected twin (not recorded which). Each CDR3 is given with its conserved first and last residue.

>TRBV5-1|TRBJ2-1
CASSSDRRISYNEQFF
>TRBV20-1|TRBJ1-2
CSAQPQGNYGYTF
>TRBV7-2|TRBJ2-2
CASSVLPGQGEAGELFF
>TRBV20-1|TRBJ2-7
CSARDLQRYEQYF
>TRBV20-1|TRBJ2-1
CSATGPNQSFF
>TRBV7-2|TRBJ2-2
CASSLEAGGELFF
>TRBV20-1|TRBJ2-4
CSAMGGGRAKNMQYF
>TRBV12-3/TRBV12-4|TRBJ1-3
CASRPTGGSGNTIYF
>TRBV27|TRBJ2-4
CASNGGGIQYF
>TRBV24-1|TRBJ1-1
CATRPGAGMNTEAFF
>TRBV19|TRBJ2-7
CASSADRSRIEQYF
>TRBV28|TRBJ1-4
CASRPAGGPNEKLFF
>TRBV3-1|TRBJ2-6
CASSLFGANVLTF
>TRBV28|TRBJ2-7
CASSKTEWEQYF